The 14 T cell receptor beta chains presented below share a single source sample, sequenced in a study of blood T cells in healthy people across ages. Sample-barcoded 5' priming and a J-beta primer mix drove a second PCR of 7 to 11 cycles. Each CDR3 protein gets one entry after TCRdb re-called the 5' RACE reads with MiXCR. Of 630,000 or so distinct CDR3 sequences in the sample, less than 35% are singletons; the top ten hold about 15%. The specimen was blood. The receptors come from an elderly woman in good health.

The table lists this clonotype with a few counts. The J gene is TRBJ2-1, the V gene TRBV28; D call uncertain. CDR1 and CDR2 (germline): MDHEN, SYDVKM. Trimming shortened V by 6 bases and J by 3 bases, and 9 bases separated the two germline ends. The CDR3 loop spans 13 amino acids. The CDR3: CASRSPNYNEQFF. The CDR3 nucleotides are TGTGCCAGCAGAAGTCCCAACTACAATGAGCAGTTCTTC. The full variable domain, with the rest looked up from reference TRBV28 and TRBJ2-1, is DVKVTQSSRYLVKRTGEKVFLECVQDMDHENMFWYRQDPGLGLRLIYFSYDVKMKEKGDIPEGYSVSREKKERFSLILESASTNQTSMYLCASRSPNYNEQFFGPGTRLTVL.

This clonotype was counted only a few times. The chain recombines TRBV2 with TRBJ2-2; the match to TRBD2 covers 9 bases. Looked up from germline, CDR1 is SNHLY and CDR2 is FYNNEI. The CDR3 length is 16 residues. Unmatched junction bases numbered 11, after V lost 5 bases and J lost 7 bases. CDR3 in DNA: TGTGCCAGCAGTCTCTCTCCTAGCGGGGCGGGCGGGGAGCTGTTTTTT. Amino acid sequence: CASSLSPSGAGGELFF.

This clonotype was counted many times. The V gene is TRBV20-1, the J gene TRBJ1-2; 9 positions agree with TRBD1. V dropped 3 bases and J dropped 4; count of bases not matched to a gene: 3. Germline V CDR1 and CDR2: DFQATT, SNEGSKA (reference sequence). This CDR3 is 13 amino acids long. The CDR3, as DNA: TGCAGTGCTAGGGGACAGGGACCCTATGGCTACACCTTC. This sequence encodes CSARGQGPYGYTF.

This sequence joins TRBV6-1 and TRBJ2-1, with 7 bases fitting TRBD2. This CDR3 is 15 amino acids long. Germline-derived CDR1 and CDR2 are MNHNS and SASEGT. With V trimmed by 4 bases and J by 8 bases, 11 bases remained unmatched. CDR3 nucleotides: TGTGCCAGCAGTGTTAGGACTAGAGAATACGATGAGCAGTTCTTC. Protein: CASSVRTREYDEQFF.

This clonotype appeared many times. The J gene is TRBJ2-5, the V gene TRBV7-6; no reliable D call. V was cut by 4 bases and J by 2 bases, with 11 bases left in between. The CDR3 sequence is 14 residues long. Germline CDR1 is SGHVS and CDR2 is FNYEAQ. This chain's CDR3 is CASSSLGRQETQYF. Written as DNA, the CDR3 is TGTGCCAGCAGCTCCCTTGGCAGACAAGAGACCCAGTACTTC.

This chain uses TRBV10-3 with TRBJ1-5, with TRBD1 as a possible D gene (5 bases). V lost 0 bases and J 1 base, leaving 10 bases between the germline ends. The CDR3 is 16 residues long. Germline assignment: CDR1 ENHRY and CDR2 SYGVKD. DNA for the CDR3: TGTGCCATCAGTGAGTCTGCAGGGATCAGCAATCAGCCCCAGCATTTT. This encodes CAISESAGISNQPQHF.

About this clonotype itself: This clone may be a read error of a much larger clone one base away. The chain carries TRBV7-2 and TRBJ2-1; TRBD1 is a possible D gene (6 bases). Trimming cost V 5 bases and J 10 bases, with 15 bases left between them. Germline assignment: CDR1 SGHTA and CDR2 FQGNSA. The CDR3 spans 13 residues. This CDR3 is CASSKNRVQEQFF. For the CDR3, the DNA is TGTGCCAGCAGCAAGAACAGGGTGCAAGAGCAGTTCTTC.

This clonotype has a count of ten or more. V gene TRBV29-1 combines with J gene TRBJ2-5, with D tentatively TRBD1 (5 bases). Trimming took off 5 bases at V and 2 bases at J, with 18 bases between the two ends. The CDR3 totals 15 residues. Germline V CDR1 and CDR2: SQVTM, ANQGSEA. In DNA, the CDR3 is TGCAGCGTTCGCGGCAGGGCGTCGATACAAGAGACCCAGTACTTC. Translated: CSVRGRASIQETQYF.

This clonotype was picked up many times. This chain joins TRBV11-1 and TRBJ2-1, with 8 nucleotides matching TRBD2. Germline values: CDR1 SGHAT, CDR2 FQDESV (reference sequence). J was trimmed by 5 bases and V by 5 bases; bases with no gene match: 14. The CDR3 extends over 17 amino acids. CDR3 protein: CASSDPRQRGTNNEQFF. CDR3 in DNA: TGTGCCAGCAGCGACCCACGGCAGCGGGGGACCAACAATGAGCAGTTCTTC.

The chain links TRBV12-3 or TRBV12-4 to TRBJ2-7; 10 bases fit TRBD1. The CDR3 extends over 14 amino acids. J gave up 5 bases and V 6 bases, and 7 bases lay outside the gene matches. The CDR3 nucleotides read TGTGCCAGCAGACCGGGACAGGGGCACCACGAGCAGTACTTC. It is translated as CASRPGQGHHEQYF.

A remark on this clonotype: At one end, the junction sequence differs from germline, possibly due to a read error. V and J are TRBV6-5 and TRBJ2-7, with TRBD1 matching over 8 bases. The better agreement between TRBJ2-5 and the DNA end casts doubt on the J call. CDR3 size: 14 residues. The germline V gene encodes CDR1 MNHEY and CDR2 SVGAGI. The CDR3 region is CASTYGQGIETQYF. The CDR3 DNA reads TGTGCCAGCACTTACGGACAGGGTATCGAGACCCAGTACTTC.

The rearrangement links TRBV30 to TRBJ1-2, with D uncertain. CDR1 is GTSNPN and CDR2 is SVGIG in the germline V gene (reference sequence). The CDR3 loop spans 17 amino acids. V lost 1 base and J 6 bases, leaving 24 bases between the germline ends. The CDR3 region has the DNA TGTGCCTGGAGTGGGGCTTTCGGGAATCCCCTTCGCCATGGCTACACCTTC. This translates into CAWSGAFGNPLRHGYTF. The whole variable domain, remainder taken from reference TRBV30 and TRBJ1-2, is SQTIHQWPATLVQPVGSPLSLECTVEGTSNPNLYWYRQAAGRGLQLLFYSVGIGQISSEVPQNLSASRPQDRQFILSSKKLLLSDSGFYLCAWSGAFGNPLRHGYTFGSGTRLTVV.

The table lists this clonotype with a few counts. This chain connects TRBV19 to TRBJ2-7, with 8 nucleotides matching TRBD1. Per germline, CDR1 LNHDA and CDR2 SQIVND (reference sequence). V was pared by 5 bases and J by 3 bases, with 6 bases of the junction left unmatched. CDR3 length equals 14 residues. CDR3 DNA sequence: TGTGCCAGTAGTGCCATCGGGACAGGCTACGAGCAGTACTTC. It specifies CASSAIGTGYEQYF. Based on the CDR3 plus reference TRBV19 and TRBJ2-7, the full variable domain is DGGITQSPKYLFRKEGQNVTLSCEQNLNHDAMYWYRQDPGQGLRLIYYSQIVNDFQKGDIAEGYSVSREKKESFPLTVTSAQKNPTAFYLCASSAIGTGYEQYFGPGTRLTVT.

The J gene is TRBJ1-2, the V gene TRBV6-5, with 8 bases identical to TRBD1. Germline CDR1 reads MNHEY; CDR2 reads SVGAGI. The V gene end was trimmed by 8 bases and the J gene end by 8 bases; junction bases not matched to a gene: 19. The CDR3 extends over 16 amino acids. CDR3 amino acids: CASGRTQTGVSSGYTF. The CDR3 region has the DNA TGTGCCAGCGGTCGCACACAGACAGGGGTTTCTTCCGGCTACACCTTC.